Listed here is a single T cell receptor (beta chain). In the original processing: It was from reference gene primer amplification that nucleated cell counts were estimated. Assay used: immunoSEQ multiplex PCR; TCRdb lists only in-frame clones, some missing. V and J calls and clone size are given by that table; D and trimming were obtained from the DNA. This table holds around 26,000 clones, about 83% found once. This specimen comes from a study of blood T cell repertoires in COVID-19. Study at large: Both acute and convalescent COVID-19 samples were obtained from the United States, Italy and Spain. T cells, B-cell-depleted T cells, or PBMCs provided the cDNA or gDNA that served as material.

The clonotype originates from a human donor in a cohort sampled during active COVID-19. The specimen was peripheral blood.

The CDR3 spells CASSQPSGSQFF. CDR3 DNA sequence: TGTGCCAGCAGCCAACCCAGCGGGAGTCAGTTCTTC. The genes are TRBV3-1 (or the pseudogene TRBV3-2) and TRBJ2-1, with 8 bases identical to TRBD2. Trimming took 2 bases from V and 13 from J; bases not matched to a gene: 4. This CDR3 has 12 amino acids. CDR1 LGHDT and CDR2 YNNKEL come from the germline V gene (reference sequence).